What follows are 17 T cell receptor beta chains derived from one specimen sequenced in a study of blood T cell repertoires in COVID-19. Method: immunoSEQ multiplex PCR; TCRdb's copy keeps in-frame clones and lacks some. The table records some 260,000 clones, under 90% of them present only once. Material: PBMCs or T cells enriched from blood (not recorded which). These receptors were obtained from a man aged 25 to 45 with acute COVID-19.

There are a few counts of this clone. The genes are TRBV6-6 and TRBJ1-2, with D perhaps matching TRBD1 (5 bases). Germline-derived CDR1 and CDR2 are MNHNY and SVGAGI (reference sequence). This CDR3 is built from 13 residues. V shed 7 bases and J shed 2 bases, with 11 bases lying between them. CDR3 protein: CASNEQENYGYTF. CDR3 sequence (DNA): TGTGCCAGCAACGAACAGGAAAACTATGGCTACACCTTC.

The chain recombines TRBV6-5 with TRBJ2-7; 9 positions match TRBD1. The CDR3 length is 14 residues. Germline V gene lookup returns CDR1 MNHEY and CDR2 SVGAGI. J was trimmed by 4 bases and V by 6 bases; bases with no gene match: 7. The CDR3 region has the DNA TGTGCCAGCAGCCGGGACAGGGTTAAGTACGAGCAGTACGTC. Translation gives CASSRDRVKYEQYV.

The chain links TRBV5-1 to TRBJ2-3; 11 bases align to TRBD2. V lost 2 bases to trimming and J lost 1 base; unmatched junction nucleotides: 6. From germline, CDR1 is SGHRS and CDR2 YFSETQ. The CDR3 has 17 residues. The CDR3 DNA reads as TGCGCCAGCAGCTTCCATAGCGGGGGGGCGGGCACAGATACGCAGTATTTT. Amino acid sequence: CASSFHSGGAGTDTQYF. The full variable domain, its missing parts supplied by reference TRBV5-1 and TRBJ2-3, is KAGVTQTPRYLIKTRGQQVTLSCSPISGHRSVSWYQQTPGQGLQFLFEYFSETQRNKGNFPGRFSGRQFSNSRSEMNVSTLELGDSALYLCASSFHSGGAGTDTQYFGPGTRLTVL.

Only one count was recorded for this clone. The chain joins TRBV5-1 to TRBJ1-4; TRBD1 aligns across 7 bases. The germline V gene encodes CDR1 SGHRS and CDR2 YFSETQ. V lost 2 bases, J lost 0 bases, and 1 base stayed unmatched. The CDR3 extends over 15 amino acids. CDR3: CASSLGGPTNEKLFF. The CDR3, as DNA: TGCGCCAGCAGCTTAGGGGGCCCAACTAATGAAAAACTGTTTTTT.

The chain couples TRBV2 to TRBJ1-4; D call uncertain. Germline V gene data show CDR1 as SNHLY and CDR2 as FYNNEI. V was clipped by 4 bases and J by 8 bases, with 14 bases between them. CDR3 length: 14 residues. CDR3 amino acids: CASSAVGEEEKLFF. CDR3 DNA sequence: TGTGCCAGCAGTGCTGTCGGGGAAGAGGAAAAACTGTTTTTT.

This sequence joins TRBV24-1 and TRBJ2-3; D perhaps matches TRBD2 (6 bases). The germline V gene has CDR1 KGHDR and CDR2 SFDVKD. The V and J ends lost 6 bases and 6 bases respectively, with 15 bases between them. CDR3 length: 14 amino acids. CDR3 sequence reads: CATSHRGLGDTQYF. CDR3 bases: TGTGCCACCAGTCACCGGGGACTCGGGGATACGCAGTATTTT.

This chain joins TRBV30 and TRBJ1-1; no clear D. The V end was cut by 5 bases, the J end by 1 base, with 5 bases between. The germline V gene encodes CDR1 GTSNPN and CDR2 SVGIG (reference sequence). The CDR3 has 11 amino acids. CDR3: CAWGKNTEAFF. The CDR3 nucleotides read TGTGCCTGGGGCAAGAACACTGAAGCTTTCTTT.

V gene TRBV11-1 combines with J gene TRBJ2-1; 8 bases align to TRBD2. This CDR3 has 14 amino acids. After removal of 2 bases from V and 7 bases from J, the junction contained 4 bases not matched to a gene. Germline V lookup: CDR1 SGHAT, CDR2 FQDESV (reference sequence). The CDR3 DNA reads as TGTGCCAGCAGCTTATTCCGGGGGGGGAATGAGCAGTTCTTC. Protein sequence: CASSLFRGGNEQFF.

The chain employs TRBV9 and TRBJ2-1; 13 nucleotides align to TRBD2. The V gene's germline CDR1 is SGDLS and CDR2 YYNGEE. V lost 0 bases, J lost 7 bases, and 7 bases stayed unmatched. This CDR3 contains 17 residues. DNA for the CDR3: TGTGCCAGCAGCGTAGAAAAACTAGCGGGAGGGGGGAATGAGCAGTTCTTC. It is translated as CASSVEKLAGGGNEQFF.

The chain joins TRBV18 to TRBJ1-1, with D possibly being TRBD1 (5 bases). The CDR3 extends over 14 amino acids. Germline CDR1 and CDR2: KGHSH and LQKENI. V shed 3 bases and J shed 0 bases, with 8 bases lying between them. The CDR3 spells CASSPGQVNTEAFF. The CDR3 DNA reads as TGTGCCAGCTCACCGGGGCAGGTGAACACTGAAGCTTTCTTT.

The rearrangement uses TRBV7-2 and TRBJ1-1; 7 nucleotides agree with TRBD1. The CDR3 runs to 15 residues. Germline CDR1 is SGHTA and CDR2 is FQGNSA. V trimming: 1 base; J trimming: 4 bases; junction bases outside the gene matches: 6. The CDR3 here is CASSLGGGARTEAFF. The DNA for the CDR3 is TGTGCCAGCAGCTTAGGAGGGGGCGCGCGCACTGAAGCTTTCTTT. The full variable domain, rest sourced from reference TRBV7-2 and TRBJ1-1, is GAGVSQSPSNKVTEKGKDVELRCDPISGHTALYWYRQSLGQGLEFLIYFQGNSAPDKSGLPSDRFSAERTGGSVSTLTIQRTQQEDSAVYLCASSLGGGARTEAFFGQGTRLTVV.

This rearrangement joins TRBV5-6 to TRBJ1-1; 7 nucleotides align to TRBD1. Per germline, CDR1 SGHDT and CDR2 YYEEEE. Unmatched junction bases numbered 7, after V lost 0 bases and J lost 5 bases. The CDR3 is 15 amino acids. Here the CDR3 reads CASSLEGARSTEAFF. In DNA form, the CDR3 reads TGTGCCAGCAGCTTGGAGGGGGCGCGGTCTACTGAAGCTTTCTTT.

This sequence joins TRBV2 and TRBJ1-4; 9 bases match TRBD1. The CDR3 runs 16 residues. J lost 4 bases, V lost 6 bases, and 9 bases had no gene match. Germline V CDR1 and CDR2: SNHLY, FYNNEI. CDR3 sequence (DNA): TGTGCCAGCAGGAGGACGACAGGGGGAGGTAATGAAAAACTGTTTTTT. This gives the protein CASRRTTGGGNEKLFF.

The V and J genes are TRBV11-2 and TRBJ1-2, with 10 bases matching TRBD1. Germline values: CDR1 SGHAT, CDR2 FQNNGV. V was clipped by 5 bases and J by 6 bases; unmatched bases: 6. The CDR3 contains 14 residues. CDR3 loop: CASSADRGLNGYTF. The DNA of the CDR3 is TGTGCCAGCAGCGCTGACAGGGGGCTGAATGGCTACACCTTC.

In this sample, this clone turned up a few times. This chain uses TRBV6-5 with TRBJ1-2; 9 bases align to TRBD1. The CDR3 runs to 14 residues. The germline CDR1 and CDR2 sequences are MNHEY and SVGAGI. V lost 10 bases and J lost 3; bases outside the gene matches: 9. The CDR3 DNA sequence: TGTGCCACCGGTCTTACAGGGGGCTACTATGGCTACACCTTC. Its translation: CATGLTGGYYGYTF.

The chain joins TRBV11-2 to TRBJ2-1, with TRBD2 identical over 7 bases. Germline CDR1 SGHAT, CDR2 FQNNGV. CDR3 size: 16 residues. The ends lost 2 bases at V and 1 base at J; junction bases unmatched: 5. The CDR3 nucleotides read TGTGCCAGCAGCTTATTCCGGGGAGGGTCCTACAATGAGCAGTTCTTC. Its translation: CASSLFRGGSYNEQFF.

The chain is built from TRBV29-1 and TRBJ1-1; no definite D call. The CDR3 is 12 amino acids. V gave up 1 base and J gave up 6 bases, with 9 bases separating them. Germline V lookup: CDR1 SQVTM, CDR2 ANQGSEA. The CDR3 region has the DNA TGCAGCGTTGAAGTCCTTCGGGCTGAAGCTTTCTTT. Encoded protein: CSVEVLRAEAFF.